The entry below describes one TCR beta chain. Its antigen is still unknown. This entry belongs to a study of cytomegalovirus exposure and HLA in healthy donors. General observations from the study: The tendency of first-cohort TCR clusters to co-occur in the 120 or so validation repertoires was identified by a subsequent analysis.

The protocol was immunoSEQ multiplex PCR, while the TCRdb copy is restricted to in-frame clones and leaves out a portion. The sample consists of about 140,000 clones, almost 85% of them appearing once. CDR3 size: 14 residues. V lost 4 bases to trimming and J lost 6 bases; unmatched junction nucleotides: 6. In germline, CDR1 is MGHDK, CDR2 SYGVNS. This TCR was sampled from a young man in good health and CMV-seropositive. This sequence joins TRBV25-1 and TRBJ2-7; 10 positions match TRBD1. The specimen sequenced was PBMCs. This CDR3 is CASSGDRGHGEQYF. The CDR3 DNA is TGTGCCAGCAGTGGAGACAGGGGGCACGGCGAGCAGTACTTC.